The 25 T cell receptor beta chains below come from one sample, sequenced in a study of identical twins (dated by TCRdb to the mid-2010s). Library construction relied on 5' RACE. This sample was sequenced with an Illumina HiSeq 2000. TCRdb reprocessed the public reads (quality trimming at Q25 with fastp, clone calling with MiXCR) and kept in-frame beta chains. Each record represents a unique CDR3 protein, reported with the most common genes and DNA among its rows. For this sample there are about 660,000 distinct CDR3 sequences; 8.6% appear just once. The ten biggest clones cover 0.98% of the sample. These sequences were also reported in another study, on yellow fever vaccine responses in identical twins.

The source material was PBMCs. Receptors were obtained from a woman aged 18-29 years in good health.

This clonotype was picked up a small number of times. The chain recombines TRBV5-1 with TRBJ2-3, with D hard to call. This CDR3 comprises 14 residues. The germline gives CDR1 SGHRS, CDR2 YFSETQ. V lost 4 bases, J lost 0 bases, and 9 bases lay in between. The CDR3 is CASSRSASTDTQYF. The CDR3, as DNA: TGCGCCAGCAGCCGCAGTGCTAGCACAGATACGCAGTATTTT. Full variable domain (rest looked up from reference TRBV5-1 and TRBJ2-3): KAGVTQTPRYLIKTRGQQVTLSCSPISGHRSVSWYQQTPGQGLQFLFEYFSETQRNKGNFPGRFSGRQFSNSRSEMNVSTLELGDSALYLCASSRSASTDTQYFGPGTRLTVL.

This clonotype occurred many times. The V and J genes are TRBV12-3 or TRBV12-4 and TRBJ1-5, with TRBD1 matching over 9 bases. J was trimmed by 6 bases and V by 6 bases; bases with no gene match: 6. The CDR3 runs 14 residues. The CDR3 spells CASRTGQGGQPQHF. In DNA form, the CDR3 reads TGTGCCAGCAGAACGGGACAGGGAGGTCAGCCCCAGCATTTT.

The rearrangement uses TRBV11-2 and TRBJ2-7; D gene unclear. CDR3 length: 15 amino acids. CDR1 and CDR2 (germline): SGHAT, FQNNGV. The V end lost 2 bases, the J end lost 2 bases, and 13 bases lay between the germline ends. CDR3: CASSLSPDRAYEQYF. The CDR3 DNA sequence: TGTGCCAGCAGCTTATCTCCGGACCGAGCCTACGAGCAGTACTTC.

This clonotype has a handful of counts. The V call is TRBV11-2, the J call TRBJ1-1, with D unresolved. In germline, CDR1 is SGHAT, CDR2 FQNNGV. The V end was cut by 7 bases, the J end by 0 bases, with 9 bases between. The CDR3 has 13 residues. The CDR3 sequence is CASTPVMNTEAFF. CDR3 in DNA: TGTGCCAGCACCCCGGTTATGAACACTGAAGCTTTCTTT. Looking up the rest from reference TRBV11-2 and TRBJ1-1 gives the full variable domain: EAGVAQSPRYKIIEKRQSVAFWCNPISGHATLYWYQQILGQGPKLLIQFQNNGVVDDSQLPKDRFSAERLKGVDSTLKIQPAKLEDSAVYLCASTPVMNTEAFFGQGTRLTVV.

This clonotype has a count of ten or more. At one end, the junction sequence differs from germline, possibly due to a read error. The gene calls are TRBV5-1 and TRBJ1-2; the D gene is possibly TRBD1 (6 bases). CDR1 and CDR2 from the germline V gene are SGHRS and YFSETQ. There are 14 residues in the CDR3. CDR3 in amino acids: CASSLGGQGYGYTF. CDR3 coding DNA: TGTGCCAGCAGTTTAGGGGGGCAGGGCTATGGCTACACCTTC.

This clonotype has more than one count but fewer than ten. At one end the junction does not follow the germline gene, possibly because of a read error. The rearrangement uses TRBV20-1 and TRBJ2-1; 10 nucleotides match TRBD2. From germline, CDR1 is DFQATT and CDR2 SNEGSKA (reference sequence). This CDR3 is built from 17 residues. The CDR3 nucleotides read TGCTGTGCTAGAGATCGCGCTAGCGGGGGTTCCTACAATGAGCAGTTCTTC. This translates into CCARDRASGGSYNEQFF.

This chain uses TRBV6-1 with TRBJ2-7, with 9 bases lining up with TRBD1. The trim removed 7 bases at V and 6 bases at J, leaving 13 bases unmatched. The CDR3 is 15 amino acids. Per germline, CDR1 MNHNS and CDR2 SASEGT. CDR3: CASTEGGTGFSEQYF. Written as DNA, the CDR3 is TGTGCCAGCACCGAGGGCGGGACAGGGTTTAGCGAGCAGTACTTC.

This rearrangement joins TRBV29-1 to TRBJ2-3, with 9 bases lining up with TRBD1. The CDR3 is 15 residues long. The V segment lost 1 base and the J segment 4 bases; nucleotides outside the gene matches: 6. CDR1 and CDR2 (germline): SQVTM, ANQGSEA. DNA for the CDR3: TGCAGCGTTGAAGGGGACAGGGAGTACGCAGATACGCAGTATTTT. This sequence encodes CSVEGDREYADTQYF.

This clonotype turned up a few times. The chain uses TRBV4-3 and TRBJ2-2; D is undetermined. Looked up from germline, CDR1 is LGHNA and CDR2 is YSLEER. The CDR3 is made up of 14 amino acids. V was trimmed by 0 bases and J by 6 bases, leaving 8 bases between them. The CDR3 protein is CASSQDIGSGELFF. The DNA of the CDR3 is TGCGCCAGCAGCCAAGATATAGGTTCCGGGGAGCTGTTTTTT.

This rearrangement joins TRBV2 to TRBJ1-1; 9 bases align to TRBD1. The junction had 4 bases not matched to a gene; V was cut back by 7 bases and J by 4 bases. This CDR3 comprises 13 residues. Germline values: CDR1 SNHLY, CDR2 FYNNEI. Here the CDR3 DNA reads TGTGCCAGCATGGGACAGGGCTCCACTGAAGCTTTCTTT. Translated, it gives CASMGQGSTEAFF. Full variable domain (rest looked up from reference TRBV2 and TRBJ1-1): EPEVTQTPSHQVTQMGQEVILRCVPISNHLYFYWYRQILGQKVEFLVSFYNNEISEKSEIFDDQFSVERPDGSNFTLKIRSTKLEDSAMYFCASMGQGSTEAFFGQGTRLTVV.

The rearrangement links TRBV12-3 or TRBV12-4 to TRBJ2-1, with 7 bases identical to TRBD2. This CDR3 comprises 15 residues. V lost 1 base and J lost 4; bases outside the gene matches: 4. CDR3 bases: TGTGCCAGCAGTTTAGTCGCAGCGGGGTACAATGAGCAGTTCTTC. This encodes CASSLVAAGYNEQFF.

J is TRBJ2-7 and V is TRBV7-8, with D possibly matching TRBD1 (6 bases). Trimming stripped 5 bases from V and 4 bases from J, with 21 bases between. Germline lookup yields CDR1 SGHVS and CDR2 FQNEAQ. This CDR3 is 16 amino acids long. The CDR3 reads CASSPQPRGSGYEQYF. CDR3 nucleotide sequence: TGTGCCAGCAGCCCCCAGCCCAGGGGATCGGGGTACGAGCAGTACTTC.

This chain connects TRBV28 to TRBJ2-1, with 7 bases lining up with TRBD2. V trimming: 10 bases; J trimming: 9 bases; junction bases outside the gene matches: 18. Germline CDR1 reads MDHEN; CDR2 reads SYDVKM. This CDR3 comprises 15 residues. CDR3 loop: CATTGSGLFLVEQFF. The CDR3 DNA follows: TGTGCCACGACTGGATCGGGACTATTTTTGGTTGAGCAGTTCTTC.

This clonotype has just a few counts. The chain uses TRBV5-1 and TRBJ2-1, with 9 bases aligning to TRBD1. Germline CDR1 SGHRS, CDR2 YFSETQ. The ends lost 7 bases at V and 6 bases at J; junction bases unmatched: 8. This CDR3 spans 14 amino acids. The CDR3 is CASRRETGGNEQFF. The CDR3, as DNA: TGCGCCAGCCGACGAGAGACAGGGGGCAATGAGCAGTTCTTC.

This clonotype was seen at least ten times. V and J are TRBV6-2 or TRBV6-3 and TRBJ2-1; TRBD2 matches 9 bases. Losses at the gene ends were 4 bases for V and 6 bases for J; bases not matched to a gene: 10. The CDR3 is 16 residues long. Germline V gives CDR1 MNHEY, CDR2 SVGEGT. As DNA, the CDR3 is TGTGCCAGCAGTTCCCGGGGTAGCGGGAGTGCCAATGAGCAGTTCTTC. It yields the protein CASSSRGSGSANEQFF.

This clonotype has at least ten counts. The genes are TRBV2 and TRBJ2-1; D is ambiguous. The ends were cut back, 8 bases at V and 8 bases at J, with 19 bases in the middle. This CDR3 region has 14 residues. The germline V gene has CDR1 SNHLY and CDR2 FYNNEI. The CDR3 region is CASRAGLAVDEQFF. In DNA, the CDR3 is TGTGCCAGCCGGGCTGGGTTAGCCGTCGATGAGCAGTTCTTC. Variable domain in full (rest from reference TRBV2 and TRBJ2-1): EPEVTQTPSHQVTQMGQEVILRCVPISNHLYFYWYRQILGQKVEFLVSFYNNEISEKSEIFDDQFSVERPDGSNFTLKIRSTKLEDSAMYFCASRAGLAVDEQFFGPGTRLTVL.

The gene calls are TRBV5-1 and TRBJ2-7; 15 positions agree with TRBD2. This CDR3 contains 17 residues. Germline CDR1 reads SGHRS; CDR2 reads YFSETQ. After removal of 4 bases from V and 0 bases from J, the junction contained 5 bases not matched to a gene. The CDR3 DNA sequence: TGCGCCAGCAGCCCGAGGACTAGCGGGAGGGCCTCCTACGAGCAGTACTTC. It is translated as CASSPRTSGRASYEQYF.

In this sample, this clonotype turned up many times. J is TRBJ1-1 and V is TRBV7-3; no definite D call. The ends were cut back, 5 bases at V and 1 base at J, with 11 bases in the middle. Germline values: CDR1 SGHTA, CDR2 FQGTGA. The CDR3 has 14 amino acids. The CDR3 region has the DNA TGTGCCAGCAGCCTTGACGGGCCGAACACTGAAGCTTTCTTT. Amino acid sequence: CASSLDGPNTEAFF.

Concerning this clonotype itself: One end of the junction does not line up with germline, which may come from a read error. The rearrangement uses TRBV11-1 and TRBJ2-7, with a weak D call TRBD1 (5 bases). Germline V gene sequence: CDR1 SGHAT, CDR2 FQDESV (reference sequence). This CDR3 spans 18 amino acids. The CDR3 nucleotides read TGTGCCATCAGCTTCATTAGGGGCTTAGCAGGATCGACCTACGAGCAGTACTTC. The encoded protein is CAISFIRGLAGSTYEQYF.

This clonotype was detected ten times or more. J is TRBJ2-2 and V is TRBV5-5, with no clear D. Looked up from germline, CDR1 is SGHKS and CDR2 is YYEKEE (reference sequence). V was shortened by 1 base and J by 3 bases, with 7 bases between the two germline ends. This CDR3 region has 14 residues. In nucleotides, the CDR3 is TGTGCCAGCAGCTTGAGAGAGGACACCGGGGAGCTGTTTTTT. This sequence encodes CASSLREDTGELFF.

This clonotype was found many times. The CDR3 DNA reads as TGTGCCAGCACACCTCGAGGAGACAGGGGGAATGAGCAGTTCTTC. This gives the protein CASTPRGDRGNEQFF. The rearrangement joins TRBV12-3 or TRBV12-4 to TRBJ2-1; TRBD1 matches at 9 bases. V shed 7 bases and J 7 bases; nucleotides not matched to a gene: 11. The CDR3 has 15 amino acids.

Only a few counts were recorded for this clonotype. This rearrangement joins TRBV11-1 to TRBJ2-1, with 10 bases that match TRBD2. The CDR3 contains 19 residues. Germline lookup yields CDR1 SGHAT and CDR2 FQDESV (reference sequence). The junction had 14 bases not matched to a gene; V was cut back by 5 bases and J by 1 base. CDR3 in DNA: TGTGCCAGCAGCCCCCCAGCGGGAGGGCCAAGGGGGTCCTACAATGAGCAGTTCTTC. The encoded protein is CASSPPAGGPRGSYNEQFF.

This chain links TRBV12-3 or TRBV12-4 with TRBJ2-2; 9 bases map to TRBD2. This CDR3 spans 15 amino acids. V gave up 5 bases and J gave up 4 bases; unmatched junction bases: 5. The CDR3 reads CASSPWTSATGELFF. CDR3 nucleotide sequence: TGTGCCAGCAGTCCGTGGACTAGCGCCACCGGGGAGCTGTTTTTT.

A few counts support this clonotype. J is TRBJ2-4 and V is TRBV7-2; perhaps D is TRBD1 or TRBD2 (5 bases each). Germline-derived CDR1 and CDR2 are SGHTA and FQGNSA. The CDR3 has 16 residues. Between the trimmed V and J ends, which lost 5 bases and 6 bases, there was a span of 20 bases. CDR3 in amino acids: CASSLLGTGRGNIQYF. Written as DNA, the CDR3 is TGTGCCAGCAGCCTCCTTGGGACGGGCAGAGGAAACATTCAGTACTTC.

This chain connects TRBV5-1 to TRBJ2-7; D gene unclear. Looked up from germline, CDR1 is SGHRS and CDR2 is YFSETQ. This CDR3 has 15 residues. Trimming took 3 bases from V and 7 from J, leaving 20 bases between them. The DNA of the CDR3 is TGCGCCAGCAGCTCGGCCCCCAGGTTGCTGGGAGAGCAGTACTTC. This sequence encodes CASSSAPRLLGEQYF.